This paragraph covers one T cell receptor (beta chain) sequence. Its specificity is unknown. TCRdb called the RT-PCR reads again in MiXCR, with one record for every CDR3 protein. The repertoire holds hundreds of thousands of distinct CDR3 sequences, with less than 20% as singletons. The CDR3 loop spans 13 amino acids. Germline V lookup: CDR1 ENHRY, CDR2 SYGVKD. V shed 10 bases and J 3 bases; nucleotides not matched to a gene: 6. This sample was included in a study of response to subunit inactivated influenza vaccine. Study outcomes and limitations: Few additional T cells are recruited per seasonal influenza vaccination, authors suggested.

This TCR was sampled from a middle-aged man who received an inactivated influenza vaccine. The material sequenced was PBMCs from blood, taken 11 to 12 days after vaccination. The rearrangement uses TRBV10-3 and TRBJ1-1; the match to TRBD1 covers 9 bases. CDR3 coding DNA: TGTGCCAGTGACAGGGGGGTTTACACTGAAGCTTTCTTT. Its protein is CASDRGVYTEAFF.